This T cell receptor beta chain appears in the sequencing data of a study of T cell changes during pregnancy in multiple sclerosis. Trimming took 6 bases from V and 7 from J; bases not matched to a gene: 7. Germline V gene lookup returns CDR1 SEHNR and CDR2 FQNEAQ (reference sequence). This CDR3 comprises 14 residues. Repertoires were generated with immunoSEQ multiplex PCR, while TCRdb's copy carries only in-frame clones and drops some. The sample shows roughly 63,000 clones, 93% of them seen only once. This chain joins TRBV7-9 and TRBJ1-1; 11 bases line up with TRBD1. Sequencing used CD8+ T cells from peripheral blood mononuclear cells, obtained in the second trimester of pregnancy. The source of this sequence is a female donor with multiple sclerosis, enrolled in a pregnancy study. The CDR3 sequence: CASRPGQGASEAFF. CDR3 sequence (DNA): TGTGCCAGCAGACCAGGACAGGGGGCAAGTGAAGCTTTCTTT.